The subject of this entry is one T cell receptor beta chain. The antigen remains unidentified. TCR subtype-specific primers in iRepertoire multiplex PCR prepared libraries for bulk and single-cell sequencing. Bulk TCR beta libraries: multiplex PCR with V-, D- and J-region primers. TCRdb re-called the multiplex PCR reads and shows each CDR3 protein once, DNA omitted. Its table lists about 1,900 distinct CDR3 sequences. The data derive from a study of T cells in severe cutaneous drug reactions. As for the study in general: Recruitment ran 2011 to 2018 in Taiwan, Thailand and a European registry. The study, taken as a whole, reports: Tolerant-control and healthy-donor PBMC lacked or rarely had the public CDR3 found in blisters.

Germline values: CDR1 DFQATT, CDR2 SNEGSKA (reference sequence). The CDR3 spans 16 residues. The donors had carbamazepine-induced Stevens-Johnson syndrome or toxic epidermal necrolysis. The origin of this receptor is a human donor with Stevens-Johnson syndrome, a severe cutaneous drug reaction. Sequenced sample: PBMCs. The rearrangement uses TRBV20-1 and TRBJ1-1; TCRdb calls TRBD1, which cannot be checked without DNA. CDR3: CSARVENRAVRAEAFF.